This T cell receptor (beta chain) was identified in a study of tumor and adjacent non-tumor tissue in lung cancer. In the study overall: Samples averaged around 4 million productive TCRbeta reads each. The study, taken as a whole, reports: Higher tumor TCR diversity was associated with shorter survival. Tumor repertoires had a smaller top 100 clone share than normal lung. TCR diversity was significantly greater in tumor than normal lung tissue.

Three rounds of nested PCR, following a modified ARM-PCR protocol, produced the TCRbeta library. TCRdb re-called the multiplex PCR reads with MiXCR, one entry per CDR3 protein. The sample holds tens of thousands of distinct CDR3 sequences, just under 60% seen once. The template was RNA from unsorted bulk tissue. A note on this clonotype: The antigen remains unidentified. A read error may be the cause here, since a much bigger clone is one base away.

The TCR sequence derives from a man aged 50-59 years with non-small cell lung cancer. The sequenced material came from lung tumor tissue.

DNA of the CDR3: TGTGCCAGCAGCTCGATAGGGCGATATGGCTACACCTTC. It translates to CASSSIGRYGYTF. The chain combines TRBV14 with TRBJ1-2; D gene ambiguous. The ends were cut back, 5 bases at V and 5 bases at J, with 12 bases in the middle. Looked up from germline, CDR1 is SGHDN and CDR2 is FVKESK. This CDR3 region has 13 residues.